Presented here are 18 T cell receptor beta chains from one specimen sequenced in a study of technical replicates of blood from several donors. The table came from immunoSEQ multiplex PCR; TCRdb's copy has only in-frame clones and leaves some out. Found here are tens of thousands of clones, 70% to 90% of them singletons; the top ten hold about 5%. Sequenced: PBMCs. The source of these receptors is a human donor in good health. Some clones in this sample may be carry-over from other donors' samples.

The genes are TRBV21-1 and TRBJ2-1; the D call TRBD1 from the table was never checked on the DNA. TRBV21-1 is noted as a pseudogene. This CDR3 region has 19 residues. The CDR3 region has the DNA TGTGCCAGCAGCAAAGGTTGGGACAGGGACGGGGCCTCCTACAATGAGCAGTTCTTC. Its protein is CASSKGWDRDGASYNEQFF.

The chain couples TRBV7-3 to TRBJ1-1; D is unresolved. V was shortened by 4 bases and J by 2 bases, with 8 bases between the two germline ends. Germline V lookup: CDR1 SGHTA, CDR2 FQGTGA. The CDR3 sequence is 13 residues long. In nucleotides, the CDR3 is TGTGCCAGCAGCTCACAACCAAACACTGAAGCTTTCTTT. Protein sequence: CASSSQPNTEAFF. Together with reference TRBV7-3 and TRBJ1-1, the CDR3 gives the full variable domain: GAGVSQTPSNKVTEKGKYVELRCDPISGHTALYWYRQSLGQGPEFLIYFQGTGAADDSGLPNDRFFAVRPEGSVSTLKIQRTERGDSAVYLCASSSQPNTEAFFGQGTRLTVV.

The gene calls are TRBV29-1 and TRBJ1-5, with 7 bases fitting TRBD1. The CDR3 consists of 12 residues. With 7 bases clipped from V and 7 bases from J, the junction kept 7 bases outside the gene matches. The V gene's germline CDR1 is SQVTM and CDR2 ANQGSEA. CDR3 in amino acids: CSAGTAEQPQHF. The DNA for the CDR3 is TGCAGCGCCGGGACAGCGGAACAGCCCCAGCATTTT.

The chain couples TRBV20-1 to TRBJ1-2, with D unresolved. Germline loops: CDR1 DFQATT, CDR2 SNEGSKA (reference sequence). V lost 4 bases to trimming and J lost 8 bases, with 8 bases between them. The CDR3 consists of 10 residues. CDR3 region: CSAMANGYTF. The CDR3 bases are TGCAGTGCTATGGCCAACGGCTACACCTTC.

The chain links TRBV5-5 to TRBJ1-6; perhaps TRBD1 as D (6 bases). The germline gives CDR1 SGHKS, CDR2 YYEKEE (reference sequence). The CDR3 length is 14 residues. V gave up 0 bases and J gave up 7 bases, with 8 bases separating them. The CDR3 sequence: CASSLAGENSPLHF. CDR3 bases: TGTGCCAGCAGCTTGGCAGGGGAGAATTCACCCCTCCACTTT.

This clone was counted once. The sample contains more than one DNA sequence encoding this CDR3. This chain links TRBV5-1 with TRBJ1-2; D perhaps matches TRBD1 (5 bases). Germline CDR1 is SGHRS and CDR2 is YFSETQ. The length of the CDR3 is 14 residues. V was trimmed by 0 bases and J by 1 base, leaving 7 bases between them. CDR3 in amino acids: CASSLDGGNYGYTF. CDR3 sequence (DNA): TGCGCCAGCAGCTTGGACGGGGGTAACTATGGCTACACCTTC.

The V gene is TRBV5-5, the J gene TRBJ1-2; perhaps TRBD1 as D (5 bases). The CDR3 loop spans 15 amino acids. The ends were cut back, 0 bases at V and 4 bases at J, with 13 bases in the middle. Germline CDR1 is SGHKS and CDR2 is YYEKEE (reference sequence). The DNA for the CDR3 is TGTGCCAGCAGCTTGGAGTGGACATCCGTCTATGGCTACACCTTC. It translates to CASSLEWTSVYGYTF. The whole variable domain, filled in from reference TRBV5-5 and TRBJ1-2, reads DAGVTQSPTHLIKTRGQQVTLRCSPISGHKSVSWYQQVLGQGPQFIFQYYEKEERGRGNFPDRFSARQFPNYSSELNVNALLLGDSALYLCASSLEWTSVYGYTFGSGTRLTVV.

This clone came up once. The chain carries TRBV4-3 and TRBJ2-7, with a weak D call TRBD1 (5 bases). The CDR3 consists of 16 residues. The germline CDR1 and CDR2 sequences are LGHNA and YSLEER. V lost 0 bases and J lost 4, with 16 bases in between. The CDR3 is CASSQDGAGGLYEQYF. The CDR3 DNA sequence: TGCGCCAGCAGCCAAGATGGGGCCGGTGGTTTATACGAGCAGTACTTC.

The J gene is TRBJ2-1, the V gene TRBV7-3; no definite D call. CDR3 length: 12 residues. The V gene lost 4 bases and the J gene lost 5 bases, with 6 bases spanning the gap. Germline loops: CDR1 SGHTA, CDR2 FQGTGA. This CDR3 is CASSSLDNEQFF. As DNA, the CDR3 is TGTGCCAGCAGCTCCTTAGACAATGAGCAGTTCTTC.

For the CDR3, the DNA is TGTGCCAGCAGTTACTCGGCCAGGGTCAATCAGCCCCAGCATTTT. Residues: CASSYSARVNQPQHF. This chain joins TRBV6-6 and TRBJ1-5; D is perhaps TRBD1 (5 bases). Germline V gives CDR1 MNHNY, CDR2 SVGAGI (reference sequence). The CDR3 runs 15 residues. The germline V and J ends were trimmed by 0 bases and 3 bases, with 9 bases remaining between them.

The CDR3 reads CASSTRTGAYEQYF. The CDR3 nucleotides are TGTGCCAGCAGCACTAGGACAGGGGCCTACGAGCAGTACTTC. The V gene is TRBV13, the J gene TRBJ2-7, with TRBD1 matching over 9 bases. Germline CDR1 is PRHDT and CDR2 is FYEKMQ (reference sequence). The ends lost 5 bases at V and 2 bases at J; junction bases unmatched: 4. The CDR3 is 14 amino acids.

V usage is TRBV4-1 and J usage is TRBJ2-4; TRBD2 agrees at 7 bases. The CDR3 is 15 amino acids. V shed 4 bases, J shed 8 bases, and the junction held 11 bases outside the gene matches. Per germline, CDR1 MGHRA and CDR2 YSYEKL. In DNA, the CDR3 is TGCGCCAGCAGCCCCCTCGCGGGAGTGGGGGACATTCAGTACTTC. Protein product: CASSPLAGVGDIQYF.

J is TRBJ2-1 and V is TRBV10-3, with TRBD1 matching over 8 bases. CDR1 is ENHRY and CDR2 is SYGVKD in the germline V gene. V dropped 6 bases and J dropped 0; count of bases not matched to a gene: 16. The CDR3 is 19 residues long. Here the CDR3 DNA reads TGTGCCATCAGGGCCGACAGGGGAACGTTACGGAGCTCCTACAATGAGCAGTTCTTC. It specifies CAIRADRGTLRSSYNEQFF.

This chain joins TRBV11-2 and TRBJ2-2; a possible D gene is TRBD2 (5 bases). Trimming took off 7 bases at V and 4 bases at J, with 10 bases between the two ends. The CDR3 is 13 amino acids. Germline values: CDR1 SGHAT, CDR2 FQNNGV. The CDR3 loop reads CASKAAGTGELFF. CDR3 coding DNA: TGTGCCAGCAAGGCTGCGGGCACCGGGGAGCTGTTTTTT.

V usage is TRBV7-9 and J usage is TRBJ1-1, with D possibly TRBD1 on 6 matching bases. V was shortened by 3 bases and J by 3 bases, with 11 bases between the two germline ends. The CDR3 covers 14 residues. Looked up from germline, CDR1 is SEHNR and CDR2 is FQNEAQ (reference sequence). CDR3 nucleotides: TGTGCCAGCAGCTTTGGACAGATGTACACTGAAGCTTTCTTT. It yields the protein CASSFGQMYTEAFF.

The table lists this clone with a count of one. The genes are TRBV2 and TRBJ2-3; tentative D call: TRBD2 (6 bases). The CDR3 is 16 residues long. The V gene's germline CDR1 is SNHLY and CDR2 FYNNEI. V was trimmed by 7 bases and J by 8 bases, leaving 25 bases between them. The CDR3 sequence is CASKTLGRPKMGTQYF. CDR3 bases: TGTGCCAGCAAAACTCTGGGGAGGCCGAAGATGGGTACGCAGTATTTT.

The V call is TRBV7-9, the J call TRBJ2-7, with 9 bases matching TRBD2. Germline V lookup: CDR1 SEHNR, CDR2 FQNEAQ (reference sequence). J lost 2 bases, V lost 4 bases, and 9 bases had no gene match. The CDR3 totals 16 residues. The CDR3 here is CASSSSTSGSTYEQYF. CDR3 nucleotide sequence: TGTGCCAGCAGCTCCTCGACTAGCGGAAGTACCTACGAGCAGTACTTC.

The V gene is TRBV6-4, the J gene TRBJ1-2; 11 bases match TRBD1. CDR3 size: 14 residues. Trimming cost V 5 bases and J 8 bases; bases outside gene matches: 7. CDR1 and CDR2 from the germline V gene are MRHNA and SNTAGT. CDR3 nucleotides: TGTGCCAGCAGTTCCGGACAGGGGGCTCGGGGCTACACCTTC. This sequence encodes CASSSGQGARGYTF.